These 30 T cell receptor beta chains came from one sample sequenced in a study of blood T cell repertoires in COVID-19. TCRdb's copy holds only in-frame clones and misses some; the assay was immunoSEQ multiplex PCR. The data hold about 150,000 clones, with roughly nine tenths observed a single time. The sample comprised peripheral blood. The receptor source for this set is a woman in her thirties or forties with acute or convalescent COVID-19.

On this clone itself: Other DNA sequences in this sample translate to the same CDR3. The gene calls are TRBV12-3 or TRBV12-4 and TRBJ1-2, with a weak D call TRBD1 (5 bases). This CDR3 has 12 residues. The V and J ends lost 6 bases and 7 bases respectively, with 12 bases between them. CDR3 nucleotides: TGTGCCAGCAGCCTCACAGGTGTTGGCTACACCTTC. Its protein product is CASSLTGVGYTF.

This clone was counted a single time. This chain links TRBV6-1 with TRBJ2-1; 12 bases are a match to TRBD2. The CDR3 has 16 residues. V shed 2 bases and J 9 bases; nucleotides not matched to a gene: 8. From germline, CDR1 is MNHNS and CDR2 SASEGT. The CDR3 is CASSETRTSGMTEQFF. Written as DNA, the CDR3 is TGTGCCAGCAGTGAAACCCGGACTAGCGGGATGACTGAGCAGTTCTTC.

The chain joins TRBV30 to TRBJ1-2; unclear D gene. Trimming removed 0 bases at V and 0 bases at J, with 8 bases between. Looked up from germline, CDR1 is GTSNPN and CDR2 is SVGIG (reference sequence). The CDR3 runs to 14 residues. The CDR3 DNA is TGTGCCTGGAGTGTTTTGGCGGCTAACTATGGCTACACCTTC. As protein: CAWSVLAANYGYTF.

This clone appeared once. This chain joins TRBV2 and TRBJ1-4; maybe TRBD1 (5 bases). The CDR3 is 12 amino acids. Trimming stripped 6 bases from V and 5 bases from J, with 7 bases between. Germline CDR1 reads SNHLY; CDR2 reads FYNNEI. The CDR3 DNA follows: TGTGCCAGCAGAGGGGAAAATGAAAAACTGTTTTTT. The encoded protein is CASRGENEKLFF.

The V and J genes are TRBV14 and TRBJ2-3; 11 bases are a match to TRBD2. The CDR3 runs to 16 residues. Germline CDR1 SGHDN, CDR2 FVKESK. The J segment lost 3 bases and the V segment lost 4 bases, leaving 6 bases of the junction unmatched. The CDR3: CASSRTTSGSTDTQYF. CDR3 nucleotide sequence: TGTGCCAGCAGCCGTACCACTAGCGGGAGTACAGATACGCAGTATTTT.

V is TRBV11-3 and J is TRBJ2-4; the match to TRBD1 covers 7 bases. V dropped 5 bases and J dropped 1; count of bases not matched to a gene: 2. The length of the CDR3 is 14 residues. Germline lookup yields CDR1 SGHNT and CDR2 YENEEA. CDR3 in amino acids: CASSTTGAKNIQYF. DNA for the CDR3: TGTGCCAGCAGCACGACAGGGGCCAAAAACATTCAGTACTTC.

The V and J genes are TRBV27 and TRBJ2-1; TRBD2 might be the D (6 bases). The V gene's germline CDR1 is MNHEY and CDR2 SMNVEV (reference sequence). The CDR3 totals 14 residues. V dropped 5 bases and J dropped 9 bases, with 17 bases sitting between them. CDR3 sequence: CASSLGLAIGEQFF. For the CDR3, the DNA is TGTGCCAGCAGTCTTGGTCTAGCGATCGGTGAGCAGTTCTTC.

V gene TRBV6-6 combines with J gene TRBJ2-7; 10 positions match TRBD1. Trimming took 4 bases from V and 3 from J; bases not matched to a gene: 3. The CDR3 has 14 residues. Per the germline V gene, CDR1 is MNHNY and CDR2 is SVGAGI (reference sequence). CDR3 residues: CASSWGTGDYEQYF. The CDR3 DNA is TGTGCCAGCAGTTGGGGGACAGGGGACTACGAGCAGTACTTC.

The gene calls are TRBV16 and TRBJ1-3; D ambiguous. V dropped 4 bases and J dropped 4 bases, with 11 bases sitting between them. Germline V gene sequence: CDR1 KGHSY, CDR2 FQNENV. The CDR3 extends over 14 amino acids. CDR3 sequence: CASSPEQTGNTIYF. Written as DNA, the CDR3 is TGTGCCAGCAGCCCGGAGCAAACGGGAAACACCATATATTTT.

The CDR3 loop reads CASSSSAVQEPPYNEQFF. CDR3 coding DNA: TGTGCCAGCAGCTCCTCTGCCGTCCAGGAACCTCCCTACAATGAGCAGTTCTTC. The V gene is TRBV7-2, the J gene TRBJ2-1, with D hard to call. Germline CDR1 and CDR2: SGHTA and FQGNSA. The CDR3 has 18 residues. With 4 bases removed from V and 2 bases from J, the gap between germline ends came to 21 bases.

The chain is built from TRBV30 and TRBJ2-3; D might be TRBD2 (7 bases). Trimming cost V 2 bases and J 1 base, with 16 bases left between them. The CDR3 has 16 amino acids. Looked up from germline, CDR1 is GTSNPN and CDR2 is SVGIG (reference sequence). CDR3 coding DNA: TGTGCCTGGAGTCTGGGGGGGCGGTGGGGCACAGATACGCAGTATTTT. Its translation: CAWSLGGRWGTDTQYF.

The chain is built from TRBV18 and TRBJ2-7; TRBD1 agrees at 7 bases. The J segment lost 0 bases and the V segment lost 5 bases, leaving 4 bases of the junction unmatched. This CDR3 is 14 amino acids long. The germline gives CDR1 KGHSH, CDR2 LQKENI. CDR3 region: CASSSGQSSYEQYF. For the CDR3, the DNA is TGTGCCAGCTCATCGGGACAGAGCTCCTACGAGCAGTACTTC.

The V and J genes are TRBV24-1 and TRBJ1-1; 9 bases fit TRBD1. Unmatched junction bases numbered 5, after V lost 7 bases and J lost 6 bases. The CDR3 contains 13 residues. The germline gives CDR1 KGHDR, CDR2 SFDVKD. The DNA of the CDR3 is TGTGCCACCAGAGGACAGGGGAGATCTGAAGCTTTCTTT. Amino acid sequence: CATRGQGRSEAFF.

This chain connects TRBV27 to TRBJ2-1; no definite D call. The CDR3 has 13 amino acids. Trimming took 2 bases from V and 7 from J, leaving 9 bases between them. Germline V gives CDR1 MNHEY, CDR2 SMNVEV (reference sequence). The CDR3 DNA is TGTGCCAGCAGTTTAAGTCAGCGAAATGAGCAGTTCTTC. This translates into CASSLSQRNEQFF.

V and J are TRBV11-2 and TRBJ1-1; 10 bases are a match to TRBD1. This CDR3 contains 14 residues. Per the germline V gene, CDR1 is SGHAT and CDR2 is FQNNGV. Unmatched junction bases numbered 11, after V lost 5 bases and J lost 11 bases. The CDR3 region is CASSHGGQGSDAFF. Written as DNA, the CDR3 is TGTGCCAGCAGCCACGGGGGACAGGGGAGCGATGCTTTCTTT.

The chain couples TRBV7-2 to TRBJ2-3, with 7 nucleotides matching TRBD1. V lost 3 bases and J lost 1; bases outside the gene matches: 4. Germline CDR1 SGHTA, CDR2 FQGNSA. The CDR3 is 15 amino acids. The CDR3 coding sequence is TGTGCCAGCAGCTTTATAGGGGGCGGCACAGATACGCAGTATTTT. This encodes CASSFIGGGTDTQYF.

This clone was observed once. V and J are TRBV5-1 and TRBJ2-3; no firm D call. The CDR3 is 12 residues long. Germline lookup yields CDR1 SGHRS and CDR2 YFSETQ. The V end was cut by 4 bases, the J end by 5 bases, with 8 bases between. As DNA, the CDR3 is TGCGCCAGCAGCACCCTACGAGATACGCAGTATTTT. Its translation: CASSTLRDTQYF.

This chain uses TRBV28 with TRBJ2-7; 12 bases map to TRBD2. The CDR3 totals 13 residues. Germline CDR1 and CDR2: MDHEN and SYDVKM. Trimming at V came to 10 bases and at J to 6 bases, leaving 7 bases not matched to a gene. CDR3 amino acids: CATETSGRGEQYF. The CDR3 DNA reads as TGTGCCACGGAGACTAGCGGGAGAGGCGAGCAGTACTTC.

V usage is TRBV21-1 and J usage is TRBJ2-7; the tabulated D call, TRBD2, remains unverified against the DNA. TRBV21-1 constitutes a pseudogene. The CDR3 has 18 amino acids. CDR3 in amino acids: CASSKTNSRVGRSYEQYF. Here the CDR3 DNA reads TGTGCCAGCAGCAAGACTAACTCAAGGGTTGGTCGCTCCTACGAGCAGTACTTC.

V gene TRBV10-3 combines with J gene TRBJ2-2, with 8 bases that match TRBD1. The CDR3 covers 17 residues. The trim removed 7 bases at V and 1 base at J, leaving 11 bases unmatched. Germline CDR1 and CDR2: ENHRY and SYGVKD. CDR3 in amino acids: CAINKRTGNGNTGELFF. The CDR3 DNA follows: TGTGCCATCAATAAACGGACAGGGAACGGGAACACCGGGGAGCTGTTTTTT.

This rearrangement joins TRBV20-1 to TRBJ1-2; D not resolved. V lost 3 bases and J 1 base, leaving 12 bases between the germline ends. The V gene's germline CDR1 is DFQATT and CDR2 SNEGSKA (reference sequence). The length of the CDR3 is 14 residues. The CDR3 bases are TGCAGTGCTAGTACCCAGATAAGTAACTATGGCTACACCTTC. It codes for CSASTQISNYGYTF.

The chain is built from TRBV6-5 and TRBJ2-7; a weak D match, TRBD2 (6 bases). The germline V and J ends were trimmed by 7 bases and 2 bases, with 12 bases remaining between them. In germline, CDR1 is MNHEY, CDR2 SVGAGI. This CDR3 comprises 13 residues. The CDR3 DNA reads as TGTGCCAGCACTTGGCGGGGCCCCTACGAGCAGTACTTC. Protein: CASTWRGPYEQYF.

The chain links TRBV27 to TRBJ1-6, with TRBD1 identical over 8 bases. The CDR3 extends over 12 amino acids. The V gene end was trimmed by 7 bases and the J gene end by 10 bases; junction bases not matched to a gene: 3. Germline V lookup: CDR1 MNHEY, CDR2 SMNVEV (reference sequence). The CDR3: CASKDRASPLHF. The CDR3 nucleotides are TGTGCCAGCAAGGACAGGGCGTCACCCCTCCACTTT.

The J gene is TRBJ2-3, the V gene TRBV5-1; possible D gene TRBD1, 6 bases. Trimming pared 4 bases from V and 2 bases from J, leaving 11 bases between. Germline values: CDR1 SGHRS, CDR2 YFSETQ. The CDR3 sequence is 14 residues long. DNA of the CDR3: TGCGCCAGCAGCCGAGGGGGTACCACAGATACGCAGTATTTT. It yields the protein CASSRGGTTDTQYF.

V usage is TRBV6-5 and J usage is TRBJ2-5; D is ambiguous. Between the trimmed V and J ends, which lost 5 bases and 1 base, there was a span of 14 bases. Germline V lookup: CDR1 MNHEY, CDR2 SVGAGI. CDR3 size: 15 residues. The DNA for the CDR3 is TGTGCCAGCAGTAACTTACGAGGATTCCAAGAGACCCAGTACTTC. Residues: CASSNLRGFQETQYF.

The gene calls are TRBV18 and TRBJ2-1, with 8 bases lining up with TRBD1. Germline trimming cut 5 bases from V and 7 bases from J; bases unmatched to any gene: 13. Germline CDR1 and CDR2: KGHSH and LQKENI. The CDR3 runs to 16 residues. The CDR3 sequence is CASSSVTGAFGNEQFF. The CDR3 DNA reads TGTGCCAGCTCATCCGTGACAGGGGCCTTTGGTAATGAGCAGTTCTTC.

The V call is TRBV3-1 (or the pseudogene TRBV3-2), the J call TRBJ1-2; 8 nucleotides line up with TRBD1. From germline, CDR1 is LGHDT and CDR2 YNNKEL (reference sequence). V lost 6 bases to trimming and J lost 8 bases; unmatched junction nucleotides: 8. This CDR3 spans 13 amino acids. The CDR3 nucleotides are TGTGCCAGCAGGCATGACAGGGGACGCGGCTACACCTTC. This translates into CASRHDRGRGYTF.

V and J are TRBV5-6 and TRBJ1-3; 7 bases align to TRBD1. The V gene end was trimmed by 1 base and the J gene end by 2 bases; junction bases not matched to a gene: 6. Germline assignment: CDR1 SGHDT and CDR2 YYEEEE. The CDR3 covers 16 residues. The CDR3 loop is CASSLLGRGTGNTIYF. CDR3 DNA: TGTGCCAGCAGCTTGCTCGGCAGGGGGACTGGAAACACCATATATTTT.

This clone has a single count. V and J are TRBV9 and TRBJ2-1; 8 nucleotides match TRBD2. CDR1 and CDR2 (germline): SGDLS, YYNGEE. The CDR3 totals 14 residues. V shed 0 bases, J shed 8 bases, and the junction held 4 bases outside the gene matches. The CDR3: CASSVAGGPYEQFF. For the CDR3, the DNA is TGTGCCAGCAGCGTAGCGGGGGGGCCCTATGAGCAGTTCTTC.

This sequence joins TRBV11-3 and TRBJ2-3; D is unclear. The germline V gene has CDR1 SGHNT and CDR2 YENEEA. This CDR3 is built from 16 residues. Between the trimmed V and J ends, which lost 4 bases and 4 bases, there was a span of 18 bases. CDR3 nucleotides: TGTGCCAGCAGCTATAATTTCCACGAGGCCCCAGATACGCAGTATTTT. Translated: CASSYNFHEAPDTQYF. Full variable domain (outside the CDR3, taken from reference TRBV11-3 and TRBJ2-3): EAGVVQSPRYKIIEKKQPVAFWCNPISGHNTLYWYLQNLGQGPELLIRYENEEAVDDSQLPKDRFSAERLKGVDSTLKIQPAELGDSAVYLCASSYNFHEAPDTQYFGPGTRLTVL.